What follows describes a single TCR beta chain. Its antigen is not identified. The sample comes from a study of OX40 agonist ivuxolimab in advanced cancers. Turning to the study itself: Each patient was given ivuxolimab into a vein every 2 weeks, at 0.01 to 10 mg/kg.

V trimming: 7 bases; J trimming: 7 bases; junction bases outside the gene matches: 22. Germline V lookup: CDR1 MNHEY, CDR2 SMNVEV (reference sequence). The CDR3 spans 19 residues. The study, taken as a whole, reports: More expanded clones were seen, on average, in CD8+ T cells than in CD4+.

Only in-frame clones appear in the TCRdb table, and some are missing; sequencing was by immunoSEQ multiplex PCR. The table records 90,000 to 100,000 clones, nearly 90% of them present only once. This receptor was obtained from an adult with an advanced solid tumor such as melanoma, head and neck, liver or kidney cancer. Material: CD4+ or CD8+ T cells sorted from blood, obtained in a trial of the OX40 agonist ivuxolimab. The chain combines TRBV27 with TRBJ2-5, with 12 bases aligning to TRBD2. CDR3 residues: CASTPLGGTSGQLRGTQYF. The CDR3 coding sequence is TGTGCCAGCACTCCCCTAGGTGGGACTAGCGGGCAACTGAGGGGGACCCAGTACTTC.